Shown below are 3 T cell receptor beta chains from a single sample sequenced in a study of CD8 T cells in ankylosing spondylitis. TCRdb ran MiXCR on the 5' RACE reads and lists one entry per CDR3 protein. The data contain 200,000 or so distinct CDR3 sequences, 15% to 20% of them seen just once; the ten biggest clones take up around 4.7%. Sequenced input: blood, either unsorted or a sorted T cell fraction (not recorded which). Every receptor here comes from a male donor between 10 and 30 years old with ankylosing spondylitis or in good health (not recorded which).

This clonotype was counted at least ten times. J is TRBJ2-1 and V is TRBV15, with D hard to call. Trimming cost V 5 bases and J 3 bases, with 14 bases left between them. Germline V gene lookup returns CDR1 LNHNV and CDR2 YYDKDF (reference sequence). The length of the CDR3 is 15 residues. CDR3 bases: TGTGCCACCAGCTCCCCTTTTTGGAGCTACAATGAGCAGTTCTTC. Its protein product is CATSSPFWSYNEQFF. The variable domain in full, completed from reference TRBV15 and TRBJ2-1, reads DAMVIQNPRYQVTQFGKPVTLSCSQTLNHNVMYWYQQKSSQAPKLLFHYYDKDFNNEADTPDNFQSRRPNTSFCFLDIRSPGLGDTAMYLCATSSPFWSYNEQFFGPGTRLTVL.

CDR3 sequence reads: CAWSGTEGAEEKLFF. The CDR3 DNA is TGTGCCTGGAGCGGTACGGAGGGGGCGGAGGAAAAACTGTTTTTT. The chain links TRBV30 to TRBJ1-4; the match to TRBD1 covers 7 bases. J gave up 8 bases and V 3 bases, and 12 bases lay outside the gene matches. There are 15 residues in the CDR3. Germline V CDR1 and CDR2: GTSNPN, SVGIG (reference sequence).

The table lists this clonotype with a few counts. This chain's CDR3 is CSVTHGQGMKYF. Here the CDR3 DNA reads TGCAGCGTTACACACGGACAGGGGATGAAGTACTTC. J is TRBJ2-4 and V is TRBV29-1; TRBD1 matches 9 bases. The CDR3 length is 12 residues. Germline V CDR1 and CDR2: SQVTM, ANQGSEA. Losses at the gene ends were 5 bases for V and 14 bases for J; bases not matched to a gene: 10.